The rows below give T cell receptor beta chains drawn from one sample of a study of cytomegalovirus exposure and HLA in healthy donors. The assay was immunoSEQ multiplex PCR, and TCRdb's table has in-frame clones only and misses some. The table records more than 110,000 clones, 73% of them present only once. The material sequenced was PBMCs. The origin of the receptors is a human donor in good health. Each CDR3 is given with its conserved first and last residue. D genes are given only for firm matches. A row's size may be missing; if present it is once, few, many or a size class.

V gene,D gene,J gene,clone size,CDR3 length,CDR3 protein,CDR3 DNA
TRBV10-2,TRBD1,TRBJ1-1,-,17,CASSTWGGTGTFLEAFF,TGCGCCAGCAGCACGTGGGGAGGGACAGGGACCTTTCTGGAAGCTTTCTTT
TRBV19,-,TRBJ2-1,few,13,CASSAGQLNEQFF,TGTGCCAGTAGTGCGGGACAGTTAAATGAGCAGTTCTTC
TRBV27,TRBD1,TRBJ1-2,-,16,CASPKFGQGENWGYTF,TGTGCCAGTCCTAAGTTCGGACAGGGGGAAAACTGGGGCTACACCTTC
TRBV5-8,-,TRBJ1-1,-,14,CASSSLGGGTEAFF,TGTGCCAGCAGCTCACTAGGGGGGGGCACTGAAGCTTTCTTT
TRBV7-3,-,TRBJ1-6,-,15,CASSVDGAAGSPLHF,TGTGCCAGCAGCGTTGATGGGGCAGCAGGTTCACCCCTCCACTTT
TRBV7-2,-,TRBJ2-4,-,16,CASSLAAGWAKNIQYF,TGTGCCAGCAGCTTAGCGGCGGGGTGGGCGAAAAACATTCAGTACTTC
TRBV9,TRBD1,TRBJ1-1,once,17,CASSASTGGGLNTEAFF,TGTGCCAGCAGCGCTTCTACAGGGGGCGGCTTGAACACTGAAGCTTTCTTT
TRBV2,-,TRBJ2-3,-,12,CASTHRGDTQYF,TGTGCCAGCACACACCGGGGAGATACGCAGTATTTT
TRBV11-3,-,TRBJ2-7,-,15,CASSSGRGVSYEQYF,TGTGCCAGCAGCTCAGGGCGAGGAGTCTCCTACGAGCAGTACTTC
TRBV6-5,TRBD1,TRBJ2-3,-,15,CASSRGTGDTDTQYF,TGTGCCAGCAGTAGGGGGACAGGGGACACAGATACGCAGTATTTT
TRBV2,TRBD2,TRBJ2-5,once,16,CASSRPRASGQETQYF,TGTGCCAGCAGTAGACCTCGTGCTAGCGGCCAAGAGACCCAGTACTTC
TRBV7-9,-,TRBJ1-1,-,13,CASSPDLGTEAFF,TGTGCCAGCAGCCCGGACTTGGGGACTGAAGCTTTCTTT
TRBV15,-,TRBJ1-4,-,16,CATSRRVGSWNEKLFF,TGTGCCACCAGCAGAAGAGTCGGTTCGTGGAATGAAAAACTGTTTTTT
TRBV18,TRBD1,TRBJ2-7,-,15,CASSPSSGQGAEQYF,TGTGCCAGCTCACCGAGCTCGGGACAGGGGGCAGAGCAGTACTTC
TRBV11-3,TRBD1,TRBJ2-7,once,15,CASSIAGTGPYEQYF,TGTGCCAGCAGCATCGCCGGGACAGGACCCTACGAGCAGTACTTC
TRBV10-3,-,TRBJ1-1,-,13,CAIRQDLGGEAFF,TGTGCCATCAGGCAAGATCTGGGGGGGGAAGCTTTCTTT
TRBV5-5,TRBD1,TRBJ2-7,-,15,CASSSRQGVSYEQYF,TGTGCCAGCAGCTCGCGACAGGGTGTATCCTACGAGCAGTACTTC
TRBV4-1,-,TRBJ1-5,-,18,CASSQDLAGVYSNQPQHF,TGCGCCAGCAGCCAAGATCTGGCAGGGGTTTATAGCAATCAGCCCCAGCATTTT
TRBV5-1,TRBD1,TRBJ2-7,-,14,CASSLETGTDEQYF,TGCGCCAGCAGCTTGGAGACAGGGACCGACGAGCAGTACTTC
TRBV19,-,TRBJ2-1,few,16,CASSIGTARPYNEPFF,TGTGCCAGTAGTATAGGGACTGCACGACCCTACAATGAGCCCTTCTTC
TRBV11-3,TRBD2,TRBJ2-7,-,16,CASSFGSGSPVYEQYF,TGTGCCAGCAGCTTCGGTAGCGGGTCCCCCGTCTACGAGCAGTACTTC
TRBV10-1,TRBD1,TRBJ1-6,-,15,CASSGLRDSNSPLHF,TGCGCCAGCAGTGGGCTCCGGGACAGTAATTCACCCCTCCACTTT
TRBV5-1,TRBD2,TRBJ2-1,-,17,CASSLGTSGSGGDEQFF,TGCGCCAGCAGCTTGGGTACTAGCGGCTCTGGGGGCGATGAGCAGTTCTTC
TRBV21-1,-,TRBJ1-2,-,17,CASSKSQTNPLRAGYTF,TGTGCCAGCAGCAAGTCGCAGACTAATCCCCTACGAGCTGGCTACACCTTC
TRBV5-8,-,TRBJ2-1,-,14,CASSFAGTPNEQFF,TGTGCCAGCAGCTTCGCGGGGACGCCAAATGAGCAGTTCTTC
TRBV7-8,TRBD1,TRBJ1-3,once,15,CASSSGQGGVNTIYF,TGTGCCAGCAGCTCTGGACAGGGTGGCGTAAACACCATATATTTT
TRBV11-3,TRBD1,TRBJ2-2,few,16,CASSFSTGANTGELFF,TGTGCCAGCAGCTTCTCGACAGGGGCGAACACCGGGGAGCTGTTTTTT
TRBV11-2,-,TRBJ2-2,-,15,CASSSQGPGTGELFF,TGTGCCAGCAGCTCACAGGGCCCAGGTACCGGGGAGCTGTTTTTT
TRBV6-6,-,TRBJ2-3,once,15,CASSYSKLRGDTQYF,TGTGCCAGCAGTTACTCGAAACTAAGAGGCGATACGCAGTATTTT
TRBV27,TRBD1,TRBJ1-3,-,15,CASKIPPGQGNTIYF,TGTGCCAGCAAAATACCACCGGGACAGGGAAACACCATATATTTT
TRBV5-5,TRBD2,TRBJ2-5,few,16,CASSLGTSGREETQYF,TGTGCCAGCAGCTTAGGGACTAGCGGGAGAGAGGAGACCCAGTACTTC